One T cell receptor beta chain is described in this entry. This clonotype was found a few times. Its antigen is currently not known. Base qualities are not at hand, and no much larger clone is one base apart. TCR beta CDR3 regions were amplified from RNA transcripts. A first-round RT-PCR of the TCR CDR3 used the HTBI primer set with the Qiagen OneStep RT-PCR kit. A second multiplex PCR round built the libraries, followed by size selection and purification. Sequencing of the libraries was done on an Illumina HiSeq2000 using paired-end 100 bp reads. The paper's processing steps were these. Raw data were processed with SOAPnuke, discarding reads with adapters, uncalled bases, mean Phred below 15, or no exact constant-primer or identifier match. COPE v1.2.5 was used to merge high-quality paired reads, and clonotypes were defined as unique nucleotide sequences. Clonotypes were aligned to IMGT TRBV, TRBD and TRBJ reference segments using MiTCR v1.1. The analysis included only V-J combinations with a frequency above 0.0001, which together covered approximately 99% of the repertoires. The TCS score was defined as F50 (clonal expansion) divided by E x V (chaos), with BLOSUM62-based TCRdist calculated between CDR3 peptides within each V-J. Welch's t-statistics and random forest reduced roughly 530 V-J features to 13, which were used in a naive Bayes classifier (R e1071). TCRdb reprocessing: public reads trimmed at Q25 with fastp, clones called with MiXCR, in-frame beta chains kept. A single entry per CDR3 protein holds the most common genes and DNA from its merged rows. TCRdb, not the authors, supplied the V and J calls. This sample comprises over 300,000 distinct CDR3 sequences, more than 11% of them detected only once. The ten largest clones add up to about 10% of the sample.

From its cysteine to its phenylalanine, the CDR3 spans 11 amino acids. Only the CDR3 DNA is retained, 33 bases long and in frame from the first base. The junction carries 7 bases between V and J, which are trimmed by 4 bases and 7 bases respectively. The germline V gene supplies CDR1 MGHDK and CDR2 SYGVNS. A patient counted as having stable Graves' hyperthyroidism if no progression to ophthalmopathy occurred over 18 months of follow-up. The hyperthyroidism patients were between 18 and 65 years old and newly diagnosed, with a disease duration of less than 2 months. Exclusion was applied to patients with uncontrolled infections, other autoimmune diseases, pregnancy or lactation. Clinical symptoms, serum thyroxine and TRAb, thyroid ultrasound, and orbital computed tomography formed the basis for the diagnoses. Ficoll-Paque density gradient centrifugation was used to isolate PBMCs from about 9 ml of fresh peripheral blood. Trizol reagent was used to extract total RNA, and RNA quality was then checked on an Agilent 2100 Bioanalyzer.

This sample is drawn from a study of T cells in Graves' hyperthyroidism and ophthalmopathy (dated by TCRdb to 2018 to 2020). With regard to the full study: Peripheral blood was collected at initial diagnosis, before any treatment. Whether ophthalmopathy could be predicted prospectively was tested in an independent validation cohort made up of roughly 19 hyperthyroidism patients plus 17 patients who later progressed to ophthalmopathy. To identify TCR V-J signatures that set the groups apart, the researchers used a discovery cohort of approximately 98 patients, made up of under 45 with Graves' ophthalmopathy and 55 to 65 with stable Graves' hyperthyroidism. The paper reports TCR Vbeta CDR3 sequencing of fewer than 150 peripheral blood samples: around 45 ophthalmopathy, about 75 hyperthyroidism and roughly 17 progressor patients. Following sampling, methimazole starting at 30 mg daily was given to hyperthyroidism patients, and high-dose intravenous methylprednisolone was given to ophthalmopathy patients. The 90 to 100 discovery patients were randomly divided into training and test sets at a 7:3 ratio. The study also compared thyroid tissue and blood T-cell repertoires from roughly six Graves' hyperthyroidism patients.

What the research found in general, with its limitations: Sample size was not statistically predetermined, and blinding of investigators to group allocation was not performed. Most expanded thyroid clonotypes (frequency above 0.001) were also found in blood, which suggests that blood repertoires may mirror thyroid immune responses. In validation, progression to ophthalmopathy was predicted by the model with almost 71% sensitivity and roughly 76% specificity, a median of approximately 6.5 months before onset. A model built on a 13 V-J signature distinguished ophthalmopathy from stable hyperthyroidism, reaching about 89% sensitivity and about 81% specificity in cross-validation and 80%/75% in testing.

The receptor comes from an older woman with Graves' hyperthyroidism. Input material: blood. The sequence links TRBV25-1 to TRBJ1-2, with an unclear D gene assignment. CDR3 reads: CASSVNGGYTF. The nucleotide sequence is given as TGTGCCAGCAGTGTAAACGGTGGCTACACCTTC.